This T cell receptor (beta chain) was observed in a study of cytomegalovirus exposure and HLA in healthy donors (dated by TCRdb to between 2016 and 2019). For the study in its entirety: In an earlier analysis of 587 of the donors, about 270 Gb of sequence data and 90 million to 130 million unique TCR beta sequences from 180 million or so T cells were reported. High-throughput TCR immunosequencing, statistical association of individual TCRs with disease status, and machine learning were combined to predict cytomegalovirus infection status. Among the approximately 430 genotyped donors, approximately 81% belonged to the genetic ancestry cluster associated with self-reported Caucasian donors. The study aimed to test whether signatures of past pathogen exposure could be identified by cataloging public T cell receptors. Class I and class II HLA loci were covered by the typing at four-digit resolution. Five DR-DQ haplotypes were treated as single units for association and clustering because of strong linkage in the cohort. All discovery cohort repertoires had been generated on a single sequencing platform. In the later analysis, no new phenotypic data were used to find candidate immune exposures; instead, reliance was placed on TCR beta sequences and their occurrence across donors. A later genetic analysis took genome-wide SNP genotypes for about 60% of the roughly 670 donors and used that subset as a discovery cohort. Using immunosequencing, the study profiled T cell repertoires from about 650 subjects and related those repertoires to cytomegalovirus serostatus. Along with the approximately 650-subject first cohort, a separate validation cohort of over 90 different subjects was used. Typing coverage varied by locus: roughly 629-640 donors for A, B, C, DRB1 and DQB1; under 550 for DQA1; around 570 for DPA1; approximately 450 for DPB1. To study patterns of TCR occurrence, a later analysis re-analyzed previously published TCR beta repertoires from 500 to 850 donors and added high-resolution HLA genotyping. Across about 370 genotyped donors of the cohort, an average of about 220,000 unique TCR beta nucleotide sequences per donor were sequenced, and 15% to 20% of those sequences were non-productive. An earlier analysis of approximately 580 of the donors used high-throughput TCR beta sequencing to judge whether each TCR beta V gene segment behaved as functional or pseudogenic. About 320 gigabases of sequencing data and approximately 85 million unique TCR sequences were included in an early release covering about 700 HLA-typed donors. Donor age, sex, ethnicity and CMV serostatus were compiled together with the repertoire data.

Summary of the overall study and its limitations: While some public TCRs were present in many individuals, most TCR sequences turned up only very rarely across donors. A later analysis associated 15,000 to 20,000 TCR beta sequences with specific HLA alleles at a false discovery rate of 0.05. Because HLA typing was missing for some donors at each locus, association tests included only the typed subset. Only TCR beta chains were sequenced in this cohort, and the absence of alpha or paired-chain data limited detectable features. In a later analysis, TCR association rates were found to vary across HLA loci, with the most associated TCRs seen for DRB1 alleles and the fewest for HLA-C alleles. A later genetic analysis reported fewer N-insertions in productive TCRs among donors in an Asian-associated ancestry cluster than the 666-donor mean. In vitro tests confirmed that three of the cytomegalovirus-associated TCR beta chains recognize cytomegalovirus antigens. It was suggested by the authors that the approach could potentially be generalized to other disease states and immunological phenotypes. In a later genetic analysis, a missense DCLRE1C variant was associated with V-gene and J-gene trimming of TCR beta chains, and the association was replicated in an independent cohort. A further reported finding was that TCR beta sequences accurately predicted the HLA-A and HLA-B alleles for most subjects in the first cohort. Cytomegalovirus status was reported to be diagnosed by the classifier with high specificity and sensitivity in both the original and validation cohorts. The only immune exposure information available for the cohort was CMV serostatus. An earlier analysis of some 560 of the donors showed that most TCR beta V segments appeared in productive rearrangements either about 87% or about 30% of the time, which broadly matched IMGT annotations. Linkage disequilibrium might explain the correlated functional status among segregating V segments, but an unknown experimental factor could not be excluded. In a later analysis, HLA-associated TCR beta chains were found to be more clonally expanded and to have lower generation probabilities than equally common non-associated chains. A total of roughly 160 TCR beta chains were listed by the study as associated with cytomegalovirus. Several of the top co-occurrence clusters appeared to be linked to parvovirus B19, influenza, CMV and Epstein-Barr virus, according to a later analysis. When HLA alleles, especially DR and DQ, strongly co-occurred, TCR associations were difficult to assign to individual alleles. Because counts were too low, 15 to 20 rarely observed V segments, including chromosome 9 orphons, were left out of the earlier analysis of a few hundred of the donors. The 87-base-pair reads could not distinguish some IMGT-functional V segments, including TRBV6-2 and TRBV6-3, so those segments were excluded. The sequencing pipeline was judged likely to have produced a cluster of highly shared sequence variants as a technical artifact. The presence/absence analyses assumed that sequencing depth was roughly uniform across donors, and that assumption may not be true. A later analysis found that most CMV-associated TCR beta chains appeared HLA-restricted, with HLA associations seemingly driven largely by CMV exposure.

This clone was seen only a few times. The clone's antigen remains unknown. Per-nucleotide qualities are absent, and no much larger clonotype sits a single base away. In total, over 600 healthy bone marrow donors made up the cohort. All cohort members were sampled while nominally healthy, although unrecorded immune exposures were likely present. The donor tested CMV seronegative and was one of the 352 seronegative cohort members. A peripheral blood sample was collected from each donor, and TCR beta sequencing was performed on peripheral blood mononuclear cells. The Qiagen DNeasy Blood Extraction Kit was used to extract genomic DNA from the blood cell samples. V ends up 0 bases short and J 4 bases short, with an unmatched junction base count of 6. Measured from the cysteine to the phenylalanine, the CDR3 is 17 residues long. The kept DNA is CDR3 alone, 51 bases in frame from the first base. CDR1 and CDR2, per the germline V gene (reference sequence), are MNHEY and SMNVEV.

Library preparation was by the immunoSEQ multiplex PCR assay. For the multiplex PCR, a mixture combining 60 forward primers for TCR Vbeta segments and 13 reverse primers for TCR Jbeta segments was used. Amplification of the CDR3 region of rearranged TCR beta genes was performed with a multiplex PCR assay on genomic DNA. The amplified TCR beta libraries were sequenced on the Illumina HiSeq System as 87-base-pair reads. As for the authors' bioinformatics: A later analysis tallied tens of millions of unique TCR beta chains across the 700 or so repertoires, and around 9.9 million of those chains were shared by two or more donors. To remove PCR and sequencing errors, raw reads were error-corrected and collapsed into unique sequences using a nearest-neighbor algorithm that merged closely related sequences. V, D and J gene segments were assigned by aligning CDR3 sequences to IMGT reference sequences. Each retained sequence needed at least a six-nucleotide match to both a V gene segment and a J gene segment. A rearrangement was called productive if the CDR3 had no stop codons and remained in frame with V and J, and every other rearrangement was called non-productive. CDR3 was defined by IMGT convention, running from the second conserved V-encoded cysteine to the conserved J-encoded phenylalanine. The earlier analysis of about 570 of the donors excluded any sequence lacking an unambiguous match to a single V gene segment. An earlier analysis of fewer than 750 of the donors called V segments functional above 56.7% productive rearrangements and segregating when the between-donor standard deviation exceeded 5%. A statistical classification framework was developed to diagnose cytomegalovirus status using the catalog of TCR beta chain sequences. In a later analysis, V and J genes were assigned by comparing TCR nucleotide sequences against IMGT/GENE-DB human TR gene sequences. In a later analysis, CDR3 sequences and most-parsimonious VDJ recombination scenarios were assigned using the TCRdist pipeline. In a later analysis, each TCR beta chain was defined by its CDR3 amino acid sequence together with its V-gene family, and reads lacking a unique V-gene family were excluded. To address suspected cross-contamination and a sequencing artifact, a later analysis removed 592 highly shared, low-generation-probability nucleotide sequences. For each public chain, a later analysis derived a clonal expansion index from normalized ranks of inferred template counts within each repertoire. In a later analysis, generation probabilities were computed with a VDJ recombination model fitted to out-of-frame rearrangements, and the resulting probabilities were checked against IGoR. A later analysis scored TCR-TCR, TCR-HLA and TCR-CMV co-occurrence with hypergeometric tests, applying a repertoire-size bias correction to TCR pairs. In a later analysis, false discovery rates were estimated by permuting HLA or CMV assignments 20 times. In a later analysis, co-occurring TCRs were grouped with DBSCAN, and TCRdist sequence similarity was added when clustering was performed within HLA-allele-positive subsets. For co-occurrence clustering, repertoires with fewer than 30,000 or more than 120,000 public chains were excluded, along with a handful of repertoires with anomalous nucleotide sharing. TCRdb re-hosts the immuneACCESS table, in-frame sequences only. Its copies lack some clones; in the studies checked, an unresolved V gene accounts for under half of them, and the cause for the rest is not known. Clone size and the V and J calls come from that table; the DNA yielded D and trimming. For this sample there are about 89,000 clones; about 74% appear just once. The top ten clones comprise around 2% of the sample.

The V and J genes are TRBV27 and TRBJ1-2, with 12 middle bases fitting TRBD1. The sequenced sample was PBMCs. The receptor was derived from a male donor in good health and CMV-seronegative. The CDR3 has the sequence CASSLSGQGAIIYGYTF. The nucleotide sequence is TGTGCCAGCAGTTTATCGGGACAGGGGGCTATAATCTATGGCTACACCTTC.